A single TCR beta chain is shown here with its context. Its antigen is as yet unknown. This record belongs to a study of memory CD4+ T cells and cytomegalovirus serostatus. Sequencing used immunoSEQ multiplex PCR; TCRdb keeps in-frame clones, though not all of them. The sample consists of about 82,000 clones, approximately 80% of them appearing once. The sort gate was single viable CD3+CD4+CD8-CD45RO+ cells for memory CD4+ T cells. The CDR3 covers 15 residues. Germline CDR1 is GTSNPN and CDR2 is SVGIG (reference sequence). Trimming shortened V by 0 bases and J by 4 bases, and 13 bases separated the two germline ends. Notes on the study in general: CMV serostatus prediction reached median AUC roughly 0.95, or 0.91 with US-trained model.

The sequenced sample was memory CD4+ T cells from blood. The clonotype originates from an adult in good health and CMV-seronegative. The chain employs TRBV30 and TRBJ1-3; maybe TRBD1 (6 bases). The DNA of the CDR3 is TGTGCCTGGAGTGTTGCAGGGGCGGGAGGAAACACCATATATTTT. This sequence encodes CAWSVAGAGGNTIYF.